This passage covers 30 T cell receptor beta chains from one sample sequenced in a study of T cells in Graves' hyperthyroidism and ophthalmopathy. RNA transcripts gave rise to amplified TCR beta CDR3 regions. The TCR CDR3 was amplified in a first-round RT-PCR using the HTBI primer set. One entry per CDR3 protein, called by TCRdb with MiXCR from the multiplex PCR reads. The table records hundreds of thousands of distinct CDR3 sequences, 17% of them present only once. Sample: blood. The receptors were gathered from a young woman with Graves' ophthalmopathy.

This clonotype was detected a few times. J is TRBJ1-5 and V is TRBV19; 7 bases align to TRBD1. The CDR3 runs to 15 residues. V lost 7 bases, J lost 1 base, and 7 bases stayed unmatched. CDR1 is LNHDA and CDR2 is SQIVND in the germline V gene (reference sequence). This CDR3 is CASKNDRESNQPQHF. CDR3 DNA: TGTGCCAGTAAAAACGACAGGGAGAGCAATCAGCCCCAGCATTTT.

The gene calls are TRBV19 and TRBJ2-1; possibly TRBD2 for D (6 bases). V lost 5 bases and J lost 4, with 18 bases in between. CDR1 is LNHDA, CDR2 SQIVND, per germline (reference sequence). This CDR3 contains 16 residues. CDR3 nucleotides: TGTGCCAGTAGTTCCGCTTTGGGGGAGGTGTACAATGAGCAGTTCTTC. This encodes CASSSALGEVYNEQFF.

In this sample, this clonotype turned up many times. This sequence joins TRBV7-8 and TRBJ2-1; perhaps TRBD2 as D (6 bases). V shed 0 bases and J shed 6 bases, with 15 bases lying between them. CDR3 length equals 16 residues. Germline loops: CDR1 SGHVS, CDR2 FQNEAQ. CDR3 loop: CASSLAWGETSNEQFF. The CDR3 bases are TGTGCCAGCAGCTTAGCGTGGGGGGAGACAAGCAATGAGCAGTTCTTC.

This chain links TRBV29-1 with TRBJ2-7; D might be TRBD2 (6 bases). The CDR3 totals 13 residues. Germline V gene lookup returns CDR1 SQVTM and CDR2 ANQGSEA. Trimming shortened V by 6 bases and J by 6 bases, and 18 bases separated the two germline ends. CDR3 amino acids: CSVDPGKEGEQYF. The CDR3 coding sequence is TGCAGCGTGGATCCCGGGAAGGAGGGCGAGCAGTACTTC.

This clonotype showed up many times. The chain combines TRBV3-1 with TRBJ2-1; 7 nucleotides align to TRBD2. Per germline, CDR1 LGHDT and CDR2 YNNKEL (reference sequence). V was pared by 4 bases and J by 2 bases, with 2 bases of the junction left unmatched. CDR3 size: 14 residues. The CDR3 DNA reads TGTGCCAGCAGCCGCGGACTAGCCTACAATGAGCAGTTCTTC. Protein sequence: CASSRGLAYNEQFF.

This clonotype was counted at least ten times. The gene calls are TRBV7-9 and TRBJ1-1; D is undetermined. This CDR3 is built from 13 residues. V was pared by 3 bases and J by 1 base, with 6 bases between. CDR1 is SEHNR and CDR2 is FQNEAQ in the germline V gene (reference sequence). DNA of the CDR3: TGTGCCAGCAGCTTTGAACCGAACACTGAAGCTTTCTTT. Encoded protein: CASSFEPNTEAFF.

This clonotype came up a few times. The chain couples TRBV7-9 to TRBJ1-2, with D uncertain. This CDR3 is built from 15 residues. The V and J ends lost 2 bases and 2 bases respectively, with 12 bases between them. The V gene's germline CDR1 is SEHNR and CDR2 FQNEAQ (reference sequence). CDR3 in amino acids: CASSLTLGSNYGYTF. The DNA of the CDR3 is TGTGCCAGCAGCTTAACCCTCGGCAGCAACTATGGCTACACCTTC.

This clonotype was observed a handful of times. This chain connects TRBV2 to TRBJ2-2; maybe TRBD2 (6 bases). The CDR3 runs to 15 residues. V was trimmed by 7 bases and J by 2 bases, leaving 14 bases between them. Germline lookup yields CDR1 SNHLY and CDR2 FYNNEI. CDR3 coding DNA: TGTGCCAGCATGAGGTTAGCGGCCAACACCGGGGAGCTGTTTTTT. It is translated as CASMRLAANTGELFF.

This clonotype was counted many times. The J gene is TRBJ2-1, the V gene TRBV20-1; TRBD2 agrees at 11 bases. J gave up 4 bases and V 6 bases, and 8 bases lay outside the gene matches. This CDR3 has 15 residues. Germline CDR1 is DFQATT and CDR2 is SNEGSKA (reference sequence). The CDR3 sequence is CSARGLAAVYNEQFF. The CDR3 DNA reads TGCAGTGCAAGGGGACTAGCGGCAGTATACAATGAGCAGTTCTTC.

This clonotype was detected only once. Written as DNA, the CDR3 is TGCAGTGCTAGAAGCCCAGGCGCACGGGAGCAGTTCTTC. Translation gives CSARSPGAREQFF. The chain uses TRBV20-1 and TRBJ2-1, with no clear D. The germline V gene has CDR1 DFQATT and CDR2 SNEGSKA (reference sequence). Trimming cost V 2 bases and J 10 bases, with 15 bases left between them. CDR3 length: 13 amino acids.

This clonotype has a count of ten or more. V and J are TRBV10-2 and TRBJ1-1; 10 positions agree with TRBD1. V shed 0 bases and J 5 bases; nucleotides not matched to a gene: 15. CDR3 size: 19 residues. Germline CDR1 is WSHSY and CDR2 is SAAADI. CDR3 DNA: TGCGCCAGCAGTGAGTCGCTAGACTTTGACAGGGGGCGCGTAACTGAAGCTTTCTTT. This translates into CASSESLDFDRGRVTEAFF.

This clonotype was counted many times. The V and J genes are TRBV30 and TRBJ1-2; the match to TRBD1 covers 7 bases. V lost 5 bases to trimming and J lost 7 bases; unmatched junction nucleotides: 10. The CDR3 loop spans 13 amino acids. CDR1 is GTSNPN and CDR2 is SVGIG in the germline V gene (reference sequence). Here the CDR3 reads CAWDSGWDSGYTF. CDR3 DNA sequence: TGTGCCTGGGACTCCGGTTGGGACAGTGGCTACACCTTC. Full variable domain (rest looked up from reference TRBV30 and TRBJ1-2): SQTIHQWPATLVQPVGSPLSLECTVEGTSNPNLYWYRQAAGRGLQLLFYSVGIGQISSEVPQNLSASRPQDRQFILSSKKLLLSDSGFYLCAWDSGWDSGYTFGSGTRLTVV.

There are many counts of this clonotype. The genes are TRBV28 and TRBJ2-7; 7 bases agree with TRBD1. Germline V gene lookup returns CDR1 MDHEN and CDR2 SYDVKM. V gave up 0 bases and J gave up 9 bases; unmatched junction bases: 14. This CDR3 spans 16 amino acids. The CDR3 sequence is CASSLWSLGQPKGQYF. The CDR3 region has the DNA TGTGCCAGCAGTTTATGGTCCCTGGGACAGCCTAAGGGGCAGTACTTC.

The gene calls are TRBV5-6 and TRBJ1-2, with D maybe TRBD1 (5 bases). This CDR3 has 15 residues. The V end was cut by 0 bases, the J end by 3 bases, with 12 bases between. From germline, CDR1 is SGHDT and CDR2 YYEEEE. The CDR3 nucleotides are TGTGCCAGCAGCTTGGCCCAGGGTCCCTACTATGGCTACACCTTC. The encoded protein is CASSLAQGPYYGYTF.

The chain has TRBV19 and TRBJ2-2, with D maybe TRBD1 (5 bases). Trimming cost V 6 bases and J 5 bases, with 16 bases left between them. The CDR3 is 15 amino acids. Looked up from germline, CDR1 is LNHDA and CDR2 is SQIVND (reference sequence). CDR3 in amino acids: CASRDIRLGTGELFF. The CDR3 region has the DNA TGTGCCAGTAGGGACATCCGCCTGGGGACCGGGGAGCTGTTTTTT. Together with reference TRBV19 and TRBJ2-2, the CDR3 gives the full variable domain: DGGITQSPKYLFRKEGQNVTLSCEQNLNHDAMYWYRQDPGQGLRLIYYSQIVNDFQKGDIAEGYSVSREKKESFPLTVTSAQKNPTAFYLCASRDIRLGTGELFFGEGSRLTVL.

This clonotype was counted ten times or more. V is TRBV15 and J is TRBJ1-5; no definite D call. The germline V gene has CDR1 LNHNV and CDR2 YYDKDF (reference sequence). The CDR3 has 12 amino acids. V lost 1 base, J lost 7 bases, and 5 bases lay in between. This CDR3 reads CATSRGEQPQHF. The DNA of the CDR3 is TGTGCCACCAGCAGAGGGGAGCAGCCCCAGCATTTT.

This clonotype was detected a few times. The chain uses TRBV19 and TRBJ2-1; the D gene could be TRBD1 or TRBD2 (5 bases each). CDR1 LNHDA and CDR2 SQIVND come from the germline V gene (reference sequence). The CDR3 sequence is 15 residues long. The V and J ends lost 9 bases and 1 base respectively, with 16 bases between them. The CDR3 spells CASNDGTQSYNEQFF. The CDR3 DNA reads as TGTGCCAGCAATGACGGGACCCAGTCCTACAATGAGCAGTTCTTC.

This clonotype showed up many times. The chain recombines TRBV7-8 with TRBJ2-7; the match to TRBD1 covers 10 bases. V trimming: 5 bases; J trimming: 1 base; junction bases outside the gene matches: 8. The CDR3 loop spans 16 amino acids. The V gene's germline CDR1 is SGHVS and CDR2 FQNEAQ. The CDR3 loop is CASSVDRDRGSYEQYF. CDR3 DNA sequence: TGTGCCAGCAGCGTTGACCGGGACAGGGGTTCCTACGAGCAGTACTTC.

This clonotype was seen many times. The chain couples TRBV29-1 to TRBJ2-3; tentative D call: TRBD2 (5 bases). CDR3 length: 13 amino acids. Deletions cut 8 bases from V and 0 bases from J, with 12 bases between. Germline loops: CDR1 SQVTM, CDR2 ANQGSEA. CDR3 sequence (DNA): TGCAGCTTCCGAGGACTCAGCACAGATACGCAGTATTTT. It specifies CSFRGLSTDTQYF.

V usage is TRBV4-3 and J usage is TRBJ2-1; D is unresolved. Trimming took off 0 bases at V and 6 bases at J, with 9 bases between the two ends. Germline values: CDR1 LGHNA, CDR2 YSLEER. CDR3 length: 14 amino acids. The CDR3 DNA reads as TGCGCCAGCAGCCAAGATTGGGCGTCCAATGAGCAGTTCTTC. This translates into CASSQDWASNEQFF.

This clonotype was seen at least ten times. The chain employs TRBV7-8 and TRBJ1-5; D not certain. The CDR3 has 15 residues. CDR1 and CDR2 from the germline V gene are SGHVS and FQNEAQ. V dropped 2 bases and J dropped 0 bases, with 8 bases sitting between them. CDR3 amino acids: CASSLSWGSNQPQHF. The CDR3 DNA reads TGTGCCAGCAGCTTATCATGGGGTAGCAATCAGCCCCAGCATTTT.

This clonotype showed up just a few times. The chain couples TRBV11-2 to TRBJ1-5; D gene uncertain. V was cut by 9 bases and J by 6 bases, with 15 bases left in between. Germline lookup yields CDR1 SGHAT and CDR2 FQNNGV. The length of the CDR3 is 13 residues. In DNA form, the CDR3 reads TGTGCCAGTACCCTAGTCGGTGGTCAGCCCCAGCATTTT. Protein sequence: CASTLVGGQPQHF.

This clonotype was counted ten times or more. The chain recombines TRBV15 with TRBJ2-7, with TRBD1 matching over 10 bases. The V segment lost 9 bases and the J segment 3 bases; nucleotides outside the gene matches: 8. Germline values: CDR1 LNHNV, CDR2 YYDKDF (reference sequence). The CDR3 loop spans 14 amino acids. CDR3 nucleotides: TGTGCCACGGCGGACGGGACAGGGGACTACGAGCAGTACTTC. Protein: CATADGTGDYEQYF. The full variable domain, with the rest looked up from reference TRBV15 and TRBJ2-7, is DAMVIQNPRYQVTQFGKPVTLSCSQTLNHNVMYWYQQKSSQAPKLLFHYYDKDFNNEADTPDNFQSRRPNTSFCFLDIRSPGLGDTAMYLCATADGTGDYEQYFGPGTRLTVT.

Here the CDR3 reads CASSLGTGGWGTEAFF. CDR3 DNA: TGCGCCAGCAGCTTGGGGACAGGGGGCTGGGGCACTGAAGCTTTCTTT. This chain connects TRBV5-1 to TRBJ1-1; 11 positions match TRBD1. Germline trimming cut 0 bases from V and 4 bases from J; bases unmatched to any gene: 5. This CDR3 is 16 amino acids long. CDR1 and CDR2 from the germline V gene are SGHRS and YFSETQ.

This clonotype was counted only a few times. This rearrangement joins TRBV20-1 to TRBJ2-7; 7 nucleotides agree with TRBD1. The CDR3 has 12 residues. CDR1 is DFQATT and CDR2 is SNEGSKA in the germline V gene (reference sequence). The trim removed 7 bases at V and 4 bases at J, leaving 7 bases unmatched. In DNA, the CDR3 is TGCAGTGTAAGGACAGGAATGTACGAGCAGTACTTC. This gives the protein CSVRTGMYEQYF.

This chain uses TRBV7-3 with TRBJ2-7, with TRBD2 matching 15 bases. The CDR3 sequence is 20 residues long. Germline-derived CDR1 and CDR2 are SGHTA and FQGTGA. V shed 5 bases and J 3 bases; nucleotides not matched to a gene: 17. CDR3 sequence reads: CASSPLGGGLAGGRGYEQYF. CDR3 DNA: TGTGCCAGCAGCCCCCTCGGGGGTGGACTAGCGGGAGGGCGCGGCTACGAGCAGTACTTC.

This clonotype was counted ten times or more. The rearrangement joins TRBV30 to TRBJ2-7; the D is unclear. CDR1 is GTSNPN and CDR2 is SVGIG in the germline V gene (reference sequence). Trimming cost V 2 bases and J 0 bases, with 5 bases left between them. The CDR3 runs to 12 residues. Here the CDR3 reads CAWSLASYEQYF. CDR3 nucleotides: TGTGCCTGGAGTCTGGCCTCCTACGAGCAGTACTTC.

The chain carries TRBV29-1 and TRBJ1-2, with D perhaps matching TRBD1 (5 bases). This CDR3 is 16 amino acids long. V lost 3 bases and J 2 bases, leaving 19 bases between the germline ends. Germline lookup yields CDR1 SQVTM and CDR2 ANQGSEA. The CDR3 sequence is CSVEVWSEGPNYGYTF. DNA for the CDR3: TGCAGCGTTGAGGTCTGGTCGGAGGGGCCAAACTATGGCTACACCTTC.

This clonotype was observed at least ten times. The chain couples TRBV3-1 to TRBJ2-1, with a possible D match to TRBD2 (6 bases). The CDR3 totals 13 residues. Germline V CDR1 and CDR2: LGHDT, YNNKEL (reference sequence). V lost 1 base and J 5 bases, leaving 6 bases between the germline ends. The CDR3 DNA reads as TGTGCCAGCAGCCAAGGGACTAACAATGAGCAGTTCTTC. Its translation is CASSQGTNNEQFF.

This clonotype was detected many times. The V gene is TRBV30, the J gene TRBJ2-5; D perhaps matches TRBD1 (6 bases). V shed 3 bases and J shed 5 bases, with 13 bases lying between them. The CDR3 extends over 13 amino acids. From germline, CDR1 is GTSNPN and CDR2 SVGIG (reference sequence). Here the CDR3 DNA reads TGTGCCTGGAGCGGGACATCGGGGGAGACCCAGTACTTC. Translation: CAWSGTSGETQYF.